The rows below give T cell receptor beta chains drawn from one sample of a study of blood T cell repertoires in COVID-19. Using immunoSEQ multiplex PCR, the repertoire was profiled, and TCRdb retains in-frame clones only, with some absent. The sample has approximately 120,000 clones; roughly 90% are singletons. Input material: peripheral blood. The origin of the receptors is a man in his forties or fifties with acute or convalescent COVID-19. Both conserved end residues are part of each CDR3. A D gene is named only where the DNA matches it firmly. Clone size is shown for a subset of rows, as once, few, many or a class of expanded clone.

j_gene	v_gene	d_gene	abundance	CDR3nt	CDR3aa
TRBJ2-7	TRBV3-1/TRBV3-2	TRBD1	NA	TGTGCCAGCAGCCACCTCCGGGGACAGACGACGGGGGAGCAGTACTTC	CASSHLRGQTTGEQYF
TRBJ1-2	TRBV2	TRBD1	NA	TGTGCCAGCAGTGCTAGGGGGCTGGGCTACACCTTC	CASSARGLGYTF
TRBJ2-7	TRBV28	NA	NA	TGTGCCTCCTCTCTACCCCCCGGGAGTGGCTACGAGCAGTACTTC	CASSLPPGSGYEQYF
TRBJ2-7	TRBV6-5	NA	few	TGTGCCAGCGGTAGACAGGATGCCTACGAGCAGTACTTC	CASGRQDAYEQYF
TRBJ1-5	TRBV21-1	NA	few	TGTGCCAGCAGCAACCTGCCTCGACAGGGTTGGAGCAGCAATCAGCCCCAGCATTTT	CASSNLPRQGWSSNQPQHF
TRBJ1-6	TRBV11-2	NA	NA	TGTGCCAGCAGCTTAGGACGGGGGAATAATTCACCCCTCCACTTT	CASSLGRGNNSPLHF
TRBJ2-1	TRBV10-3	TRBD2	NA	TGTGCCATCAGTGAAGGGACTAGCGGGTTTAATGAGCAGTTCTTC	CAISEGTSGFNEQFF
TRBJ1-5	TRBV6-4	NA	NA	TGTGCCAGCAGGGCTCGGGGGGGTCGAGGGGATCAGCCCCAGCATTTT	CASRARGGRGDQPQHF
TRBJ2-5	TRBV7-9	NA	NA	TGTGCCAGCAGCCAGAGAGGTGGAATGGAGACCCAGTACTTC	CASSQRGGMETQYF
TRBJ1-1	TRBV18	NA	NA	TGTGCCAGCTCAACTCATAAGAACACTGAAGCTTTCTTT	CASSTHKNTEAFF